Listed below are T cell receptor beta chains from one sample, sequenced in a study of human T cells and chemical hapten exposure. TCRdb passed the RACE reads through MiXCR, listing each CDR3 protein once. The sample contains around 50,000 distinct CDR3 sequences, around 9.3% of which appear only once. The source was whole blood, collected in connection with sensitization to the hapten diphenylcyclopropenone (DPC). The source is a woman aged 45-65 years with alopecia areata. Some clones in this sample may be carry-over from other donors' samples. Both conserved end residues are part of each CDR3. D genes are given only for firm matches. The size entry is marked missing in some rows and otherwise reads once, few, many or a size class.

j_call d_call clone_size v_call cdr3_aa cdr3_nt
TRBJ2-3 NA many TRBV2 CATDGEFGTDTQYF TGTGCCACTGACGGAGAGTTTGGCACAGATACGCAGTATTTT
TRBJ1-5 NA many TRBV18 CASSQGDQPQHF TGTGCCAGCTCACAGGGGGATCAGCCCCAGCATTTT
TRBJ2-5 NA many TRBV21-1 CASRLKDRAVLQETQYF TGTGCCAGCAGGCTCAAGGACAGGGCGGTATTGCAAGAGACCCAGTACTTC
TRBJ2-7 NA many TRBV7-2 CASSLGEQVEQYF TGTGCCAGCAGCTTAGGGGAGCAGGTGGAGCAGTACTTC
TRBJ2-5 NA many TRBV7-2 CASSFLPEMETQYF TGTGCCAGCAGCTTCCTCCCCGAGATGGAGACCCAGTACTTC
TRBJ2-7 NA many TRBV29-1 CSSVSGSREQYF TGCAGCTCGGTTTCAGGTAGCCGCGAGCAGTACTTC
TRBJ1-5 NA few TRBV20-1 CSARITGLGNQPQHF TGCAGTGCTAGAATAACAGGGTTGGGCAATCAGCCCCAGCATTTT
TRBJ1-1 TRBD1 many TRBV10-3 CAIIGTGNTEAFF TGTGCCATCATTGGGACAGGGAACACTGAAGCTTTCTTT
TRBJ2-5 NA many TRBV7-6 CASSRSGLVLETQYF TGTGCCAGCAGCCGAAGCGGACTGGTCTTGGAGACCCAGTACTTC
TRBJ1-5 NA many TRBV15 CATSRVKQGDQPQHF TGTGCCACCAGCAGAGTCAAACAGGGTGATCAGCCCCAGCATTTT
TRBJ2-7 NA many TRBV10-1 CASSESLSAKGQYF TGCGCCAGCAGTGAGTCGTTGTCAGCTAAAGGGCAGTACTTC
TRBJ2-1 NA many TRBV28 CASSLLVGGSYNEQFF TGTGCCAGCAGTTTATTGGTGGGGGGCTCCTACAATGAGCAGTTCTTC
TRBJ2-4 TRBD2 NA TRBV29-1 CSVERGGANIQYF TGCAGCGTTGAACGGGGGGGAGCGAACATTCAGTACTTC
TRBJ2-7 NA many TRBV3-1 CASSQVSGEQYF TGTGCCAGCAGCCAAGTTTCGGGCGAGCAGTACTTC
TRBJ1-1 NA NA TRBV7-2 CASSLGPGAQNTEAFF TGTGCCAGCAGCTTAGGCCCAGGGGCTCAAAACACTGAAGCTTTCTTT
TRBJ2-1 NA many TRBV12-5 CASAPEKRTYNEQFF TGTGCTAGTGCCCCCGAGAAGCGGACATACAATGAGCAGTTCTTC
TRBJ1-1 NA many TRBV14 CASSQRSFWGNAEAFF TGTGCCAGCAGCCAACGATCCTTTTGGGGGAATGCTGAAGCTTTCTTT
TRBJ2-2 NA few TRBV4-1 CASSQDVRMNTGELFF TGCGCCAGCAGCCAAGATGTGAGAATGAACACCGGGGAGCTGTTTTTT
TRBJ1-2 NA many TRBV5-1 CASSSYGREADGYTF TGCGCCAGCAGCTCGTACGGCAGGGAGGCAGATGGCTACACCTTC
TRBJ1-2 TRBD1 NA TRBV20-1 CSARDLPGGYGYTF TGCAGTGCTAGAGATCTGCCAGGGGGCTATGGCTACACCTTC
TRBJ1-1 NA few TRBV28 CARTLNTEAFF TGTGCCAGGACGTTGAACACTGAAGCTTTCTTT
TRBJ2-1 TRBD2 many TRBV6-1 CASRVTSGINEQFF TGTGCCAGCAGGGTAACTAGCGGGATTAATGAGCAGTTCTTC
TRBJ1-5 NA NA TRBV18 CASSFDGSNQPQHF TGTGCCAGCTCATTCGACGGTAGCAATCAGCCCCAGCATTTT
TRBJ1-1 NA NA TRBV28 CASSFQRPFF TGTGCCAGCAGTTTCCAGAGGCCTTTCTTT
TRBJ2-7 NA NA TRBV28 CASIPGGGGTYKQYF TGTGCCAGCATCCCTGGGGGCGGCGGGACCTACAAGCAGTACTTC
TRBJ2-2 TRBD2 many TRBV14 CASSQPLTSGYTGELFF TGTGCCAGCAGCCAACCCCTTACTAGCGGATACACCGGGGAGCTGTTTTTT
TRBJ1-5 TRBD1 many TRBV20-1 CSASGQGLYSNQPQHF TGCAGTGCTAGTGGACAGGGACTTTATAGCAATCAGCCCCAGCATTTT
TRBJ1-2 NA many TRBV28 CASSLLRDGYTF TGTGCCAGCAGTTTACTACGAGATGGCTACACCTTC
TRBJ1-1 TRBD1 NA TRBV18 CASSPNQGAKAEAFF TGTGCCAGCTCACCGAACCAGGGGGCGAAGGCTGAAGCTTTCTTT
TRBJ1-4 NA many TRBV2 CASTPGRVSFNEKLFF TGTGCCAGCACACCCGGGCGCGTCTCCTTTAATGAAAAACTGTTTTTT
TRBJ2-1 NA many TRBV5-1 CASSPGLQRSSSYNEQFF TGCGCCAGCAGCCCGGGTCTGCAGCGCTCGAGCTCCTACAATGAGCAGTTCTTC
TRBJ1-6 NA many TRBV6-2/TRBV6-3 CASTERGGSGSPLHF TGTGCCAGCACCGAAAGGGGCGGATCGGGATCACCCCTCCACTTT
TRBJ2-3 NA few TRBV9 CALVPPVDTQYF TGTGCCCTGGTACCCCCCGTAGATACGCAGTATTTT
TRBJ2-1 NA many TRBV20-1 CSATGILNNEQFF TGCAGTGCTACGGGAATTCTTAACAATGAGCAGTTCTTC
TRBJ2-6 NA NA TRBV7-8 CASSLDTGTSSGANVLTF TGTGCCAGCAGCTTAGACACAGGGACGAGCTCTGGGGCCAACGTCCTGACTTTC
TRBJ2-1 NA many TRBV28 CASITWAGVYNEQFF TGTGCCAGCATAACTTGGGCAGGGGTTTACAATGAGCAGTTCTTC
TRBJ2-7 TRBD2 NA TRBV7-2 CASSLDGTRDEQYF TGTGCCAGCAGCTTAGACGGGACTAGGGACGAGCAGTACTTC
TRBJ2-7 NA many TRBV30 CAWSVHLGPYEQYF TGTGCCTGGAGTGTACATTTGGGACCCTACGAGCAGTACTTC
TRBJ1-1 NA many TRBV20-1 CSAKAGSYTEAFF TGCAGTGCGAAAGCAGGGAGTTACACTGAAGCTTTCTTT
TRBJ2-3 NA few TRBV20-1 CSARGSMGTQYF TGCAGTGCTAGGGGGTCCATGGGTACGCAGTATTTT
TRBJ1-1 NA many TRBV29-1 CSVRQVLMNTEAFF TGCAGCGTTCGGCAGGTGTTGATGAACACTGAAGCTTTCTTT